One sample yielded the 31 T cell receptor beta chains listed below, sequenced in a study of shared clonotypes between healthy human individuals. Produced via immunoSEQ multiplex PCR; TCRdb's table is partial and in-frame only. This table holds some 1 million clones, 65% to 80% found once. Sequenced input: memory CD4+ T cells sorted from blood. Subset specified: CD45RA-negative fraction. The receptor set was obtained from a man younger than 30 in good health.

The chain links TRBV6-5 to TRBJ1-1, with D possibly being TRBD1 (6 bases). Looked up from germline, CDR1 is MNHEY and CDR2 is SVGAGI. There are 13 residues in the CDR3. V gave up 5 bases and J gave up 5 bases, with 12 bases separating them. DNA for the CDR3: TGTGCCAGCAGTCAACAGGGATGGACTGAAGCTTTCTTT. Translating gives CASSQQGWTEAFF.

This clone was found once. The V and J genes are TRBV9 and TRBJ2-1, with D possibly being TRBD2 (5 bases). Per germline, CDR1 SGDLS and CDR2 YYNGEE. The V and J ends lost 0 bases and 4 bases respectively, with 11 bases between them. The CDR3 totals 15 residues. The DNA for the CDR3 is TGTGCCAGCAGCGTAGGCATCGGACTTTACAATGAGCAGTTCTTC. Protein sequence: CASSVGIGLYNEQFF. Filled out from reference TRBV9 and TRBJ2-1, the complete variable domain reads DSGVTQTPKHLITATGQRVTLRCSPRSGDLSVYWYQQSLDQGLQFLIQYYNGEERAKGNILERFSAQQFPDLHSELNLSSLELGDSALYFCASSVGIGLYNEQFFGPGTRLTVL.

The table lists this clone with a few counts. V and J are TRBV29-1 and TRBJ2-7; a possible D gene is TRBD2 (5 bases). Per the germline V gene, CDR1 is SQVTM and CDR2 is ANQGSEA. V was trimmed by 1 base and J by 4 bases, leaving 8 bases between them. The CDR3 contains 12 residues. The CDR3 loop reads CSVEVTTYEQYF. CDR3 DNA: TGCAGCGTTGAAGTGACTACGTACGAGCAGTACTTC.

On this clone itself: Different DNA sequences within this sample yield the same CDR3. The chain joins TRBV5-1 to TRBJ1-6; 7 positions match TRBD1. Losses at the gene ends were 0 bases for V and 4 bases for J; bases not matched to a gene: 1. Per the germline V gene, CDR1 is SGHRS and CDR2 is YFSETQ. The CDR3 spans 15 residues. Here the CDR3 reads CASSLGQGYNSPLHF. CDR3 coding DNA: TGCGCCAGCAGCTTGGGACAGGGTTATAATTCACCCCTCCACTTT.

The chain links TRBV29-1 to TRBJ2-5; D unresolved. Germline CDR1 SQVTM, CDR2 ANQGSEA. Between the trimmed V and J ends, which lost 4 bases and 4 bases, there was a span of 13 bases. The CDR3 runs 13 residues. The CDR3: CSVVFPGPETQYF. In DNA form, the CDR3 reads TGCAGCGTTGTCTTTCCAGGCCCAGAGACCCAGTACTTC.

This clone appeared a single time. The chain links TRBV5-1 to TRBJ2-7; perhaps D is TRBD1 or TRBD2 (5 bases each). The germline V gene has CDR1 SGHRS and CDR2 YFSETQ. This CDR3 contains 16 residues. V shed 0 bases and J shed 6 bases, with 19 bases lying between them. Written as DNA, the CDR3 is TGCGCCAGCAGCTTGGACCCGGGACGCCGAACGGGCGAGCAGTACTTC. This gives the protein CASSLDPGRRTGEQYF.

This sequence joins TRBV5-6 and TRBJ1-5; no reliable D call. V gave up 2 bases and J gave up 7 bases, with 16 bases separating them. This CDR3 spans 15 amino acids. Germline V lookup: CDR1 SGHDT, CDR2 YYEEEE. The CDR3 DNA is TGTGCCAGCAGCTTTGGACTCCATGAAATCCAGCCCCAGCATTTT. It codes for CASSFGLHEIQPQHF.

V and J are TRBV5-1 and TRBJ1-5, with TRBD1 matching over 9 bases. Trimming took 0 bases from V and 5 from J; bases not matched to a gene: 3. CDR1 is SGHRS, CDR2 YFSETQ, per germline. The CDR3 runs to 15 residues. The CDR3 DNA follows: TGCGCCAGCAGCTTGGATGGGGACAGGGATCAGCCCCAGCATTTT. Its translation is CASSLDGDRDQPQHF.

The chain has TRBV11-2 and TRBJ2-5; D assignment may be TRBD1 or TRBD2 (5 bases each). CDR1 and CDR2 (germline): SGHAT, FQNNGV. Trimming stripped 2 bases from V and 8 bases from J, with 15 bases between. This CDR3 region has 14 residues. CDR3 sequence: CASSLRGLQGTQYF. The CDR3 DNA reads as TGTGCCAGCAGCTTACGAGGGCTTCAGGGCACCCAGTACTTC.

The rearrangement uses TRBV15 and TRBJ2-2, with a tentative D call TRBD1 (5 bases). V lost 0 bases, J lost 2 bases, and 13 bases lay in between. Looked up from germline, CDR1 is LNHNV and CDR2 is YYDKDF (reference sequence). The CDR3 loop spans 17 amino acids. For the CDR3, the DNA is TGTGCCACCAGCAGAGATTTAGGGGCCATAAACACCGGGGAGCTGTTTTTT. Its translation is CATSRDLGAINTGELFF.

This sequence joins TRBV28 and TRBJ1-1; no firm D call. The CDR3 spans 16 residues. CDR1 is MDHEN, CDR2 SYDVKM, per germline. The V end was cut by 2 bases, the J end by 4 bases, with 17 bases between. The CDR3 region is CASSLAPSVGATEAFF. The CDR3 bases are TGTGCCAGCAGTTTAGCCCCATCAGTCGGTGCCACTGAAGCTTTCTTT.

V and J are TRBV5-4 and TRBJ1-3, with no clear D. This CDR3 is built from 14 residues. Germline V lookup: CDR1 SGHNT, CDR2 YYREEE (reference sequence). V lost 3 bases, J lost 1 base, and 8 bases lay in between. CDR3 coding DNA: TGTGCCAGCAGCTCCAGGACTTCTGGAAACACCATATATTTT. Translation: CASSSRTSGNTIYF.

The CDR3 coding sequence is TGTGCCAGCAGCTTAGAGACATGGGCCTCCCAAGAGACCCAGTACTTC. It is translated as CASSLETWASQETQYF. The chain combines TRBV7-2 with TRBJ2-5; D not certain. CDR1 is SGHTA, CDR2 FQGNSA, per germline. The CDR3 runs 16 residues. V was pared by 1 base and J by 1 base, with 13 bases between.

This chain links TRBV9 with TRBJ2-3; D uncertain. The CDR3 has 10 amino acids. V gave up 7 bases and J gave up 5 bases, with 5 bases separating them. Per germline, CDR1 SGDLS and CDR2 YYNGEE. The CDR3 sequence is CASGEDTQYF. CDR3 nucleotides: TGTGCCAGCGGTGAAGATACGCAGTATTTT.

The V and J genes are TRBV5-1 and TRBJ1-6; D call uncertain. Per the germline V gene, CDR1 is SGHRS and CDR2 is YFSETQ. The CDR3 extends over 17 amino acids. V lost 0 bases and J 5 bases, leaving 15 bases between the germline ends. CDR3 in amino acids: CASSLGPAAADNSPLHF. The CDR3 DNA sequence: TGCGCCAGCAGCTTGGGCCCGGCGGCCGCAGATAATTCACCCCTCCACTTT.

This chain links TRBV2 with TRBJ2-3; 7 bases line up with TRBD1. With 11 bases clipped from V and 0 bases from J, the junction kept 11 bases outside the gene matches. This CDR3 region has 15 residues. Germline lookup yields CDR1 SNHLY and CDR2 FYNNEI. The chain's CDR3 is CASHVGQHSTDTQYF. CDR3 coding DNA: TGTGCCTCCCACGTGGGACAGCATAGCACAGATACGCAGTATTTT.

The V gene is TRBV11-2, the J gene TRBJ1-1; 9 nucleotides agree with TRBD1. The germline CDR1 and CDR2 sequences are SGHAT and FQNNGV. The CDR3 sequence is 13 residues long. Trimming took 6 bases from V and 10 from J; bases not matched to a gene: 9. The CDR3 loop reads CASSTSGTGRAFF. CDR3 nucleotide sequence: TGTGCCAGCAGTACATCTGGGACAGGGCGAGCTTTCTTT.

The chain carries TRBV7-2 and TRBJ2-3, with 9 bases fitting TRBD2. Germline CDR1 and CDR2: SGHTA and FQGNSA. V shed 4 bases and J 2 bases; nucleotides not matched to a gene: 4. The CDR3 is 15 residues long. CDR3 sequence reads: CASSSSGGHTDTQYF. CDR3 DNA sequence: TGTGCCAGCAGCTCCAGCGGGGGGCACACAGATACGCAGTATTTT.

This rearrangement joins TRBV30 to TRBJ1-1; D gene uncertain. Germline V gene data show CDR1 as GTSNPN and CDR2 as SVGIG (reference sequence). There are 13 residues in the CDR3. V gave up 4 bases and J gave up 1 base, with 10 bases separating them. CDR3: CAWNPGRNTEAFF. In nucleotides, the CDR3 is TGTGCCTGGAATCCCGGTAGGAACACTGAAGCTTTCTTT.

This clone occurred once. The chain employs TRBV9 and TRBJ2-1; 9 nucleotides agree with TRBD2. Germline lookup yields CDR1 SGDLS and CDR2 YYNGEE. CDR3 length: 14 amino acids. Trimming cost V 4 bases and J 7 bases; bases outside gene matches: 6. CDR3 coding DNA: TGTGCCAGCAGCAAGACAGGACTAGCGAATGAGCAGTTCTTC. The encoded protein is CASSKTGLANEQFF.

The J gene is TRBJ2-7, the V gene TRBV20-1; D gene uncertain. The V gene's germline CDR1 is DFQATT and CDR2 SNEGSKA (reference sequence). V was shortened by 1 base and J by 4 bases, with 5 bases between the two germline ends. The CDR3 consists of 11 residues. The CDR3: CSARAAYEQYF. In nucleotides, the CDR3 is TGCAGTGCTAGAGCAGCTTACGAGCAGTACTTC.

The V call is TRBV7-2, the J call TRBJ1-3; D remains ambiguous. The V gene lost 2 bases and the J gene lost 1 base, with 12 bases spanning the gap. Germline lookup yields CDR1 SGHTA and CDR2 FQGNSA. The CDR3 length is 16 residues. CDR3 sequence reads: CASSLIPPGSGNTIYF. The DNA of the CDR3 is TGTGCCAGCAGCTTAATCCCGCCGGGGTCTGGAAACACCATATATTTT. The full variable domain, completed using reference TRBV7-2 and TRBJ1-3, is GAGVSQSPSNKVTEKGKDVELRCDPISGHTALYWYRQSLGQGLEFLIYFQGNSAPDKSGLPSDRFSAERTGGSVSTLTIQRTQQEDSAVYLCASSLIPPGSGNTIYFGEGSWLTVV.

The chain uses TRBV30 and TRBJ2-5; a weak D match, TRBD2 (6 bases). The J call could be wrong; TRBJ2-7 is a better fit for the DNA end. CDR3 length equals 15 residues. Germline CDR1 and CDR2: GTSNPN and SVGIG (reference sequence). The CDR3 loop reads CAWSYNRSPGGEQYF. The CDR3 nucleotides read TGTGCCTGGAGCTATAACAGGAGCCCCGGGGGCGAGCAGTACTTC.

CDR3 nucleotides: TGTGCCAGCAGGGGAAGACTAGCGGGAGGGAAGACCCAGTACTTC. This gives the protein CASRGRLAGGKTQYF. The chain links TRBV2 to TRBJ2-5, with TRBD2 identical over 14 bases. V lost 6 bases and J lost 6; bases outside the gene matches: 6. The CDR3 covers 15 residues. Looked up from germline, CDR1 is SNHLY and CDR2 is FYNNEI.

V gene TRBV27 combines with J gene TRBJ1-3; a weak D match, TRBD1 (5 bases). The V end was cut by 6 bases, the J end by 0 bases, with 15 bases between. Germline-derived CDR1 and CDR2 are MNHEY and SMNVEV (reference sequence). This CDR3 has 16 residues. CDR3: CASSPGTFNSGNTIYF. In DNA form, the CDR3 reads TGTGCCAGCAGCCCCGGGACCTTTAACTCTGGAAACACCATATATTTT.

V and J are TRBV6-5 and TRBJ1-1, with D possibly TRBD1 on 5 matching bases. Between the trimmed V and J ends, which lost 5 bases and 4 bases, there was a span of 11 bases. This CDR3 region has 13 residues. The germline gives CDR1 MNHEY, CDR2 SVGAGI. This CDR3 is CASSPRVSTEAFF. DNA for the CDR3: TGTGCCAGCAGTCCCAGGGTTAGCACTGAAGCTTTCTTT.

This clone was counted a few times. The DNA for the CDR3 is TGCGCCAGCAGTGAATCTAGTAGGGGCTACGAGCAGTACTTC. Its translation is CASSESSRGYEQYF. The chain couples TRBV10-2 to TRBJ2-7; a possible D gene is TRBD1 (5 bases). Germline V lookup: CDR1 WSHSY, CDR2 SAAADI. The CDR3 sequence is 14 residues long. Trimming took 3 bases from V and 3 from J, leaving 12 bases between them.

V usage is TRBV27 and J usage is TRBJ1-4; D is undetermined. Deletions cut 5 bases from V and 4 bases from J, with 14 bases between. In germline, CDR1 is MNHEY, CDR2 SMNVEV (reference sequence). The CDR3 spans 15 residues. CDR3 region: CASSPRRVFNEKLFF. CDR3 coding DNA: TGTGCCAGCAGTCCGAGAAGGGTTTTTAATGAAAAACTGTTTTTT.

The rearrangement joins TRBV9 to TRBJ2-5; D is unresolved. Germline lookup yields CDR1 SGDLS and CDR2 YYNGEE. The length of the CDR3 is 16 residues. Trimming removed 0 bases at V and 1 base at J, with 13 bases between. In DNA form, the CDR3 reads TGTGCCAGCAGCGTAGGCCAGCGAAAATCCCAAGAGACCCAGTACTTC. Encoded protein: CASSVGQRKSQETQYF. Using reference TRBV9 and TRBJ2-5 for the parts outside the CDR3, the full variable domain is DSGVTQTPKHLITATGQRVTLRCSPRSGDLSVYWYQQSLDQGLQFLIQYYNGEERAKGNILERFSAQQFPDLHSELNLSSLELGDSALYFCASSVGQRKSQETQYFGPGTRLLVL.

The CDR3 loop reads CAISSSLASPDTQYF. CDR3 DNA sequence: TGTGCCATCAGTTCATCACTAGCGTCACCAGATACGCAGTATTTT. The genes are TRBV10-3 and TRBJ2-3; 7 bases fit TRBD2. Germline trimming cut 5 bases from V and 4 bases from J; bases unmatched to any gene: 9. The germline CDR1 and CDR2 sequences are ENHRY and SYGVKD. This CDR3 has 15 amino acids.

The DNA of the CDR3 is TGCGCCAGCAGCCAGGTACCGGGGACAGGGGCCTACGAGCAGTACTTC. It specifies CASSQVPGTGAYEQYF. The rearrangement links TRBV4-1 to TRBJ2-7; 10 nucleotides align to TRBD1. The CDR3 sequence is 16 residues long. In germline, CDR1 is MGHRA, CDR2 YSYEKL. The trim removed 3 bases at V and 2 bases at J, leaving 7 bases unmatched.